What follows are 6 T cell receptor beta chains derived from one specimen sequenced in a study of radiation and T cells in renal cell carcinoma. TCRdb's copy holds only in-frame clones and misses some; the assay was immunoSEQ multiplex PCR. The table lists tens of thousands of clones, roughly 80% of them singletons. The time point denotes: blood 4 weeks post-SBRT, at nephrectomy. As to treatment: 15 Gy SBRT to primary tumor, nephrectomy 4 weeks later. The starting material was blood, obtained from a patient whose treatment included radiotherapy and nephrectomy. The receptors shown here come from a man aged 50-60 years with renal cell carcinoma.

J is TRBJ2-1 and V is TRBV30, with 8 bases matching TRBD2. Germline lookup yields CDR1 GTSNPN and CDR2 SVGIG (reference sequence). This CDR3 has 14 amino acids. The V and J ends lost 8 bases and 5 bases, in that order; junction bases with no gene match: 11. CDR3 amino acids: CAGGTAGADNEQFF. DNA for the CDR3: TGTGCCGGAGGTACAGCGGGAGCGGACAATGAGCAGTTCTTC.

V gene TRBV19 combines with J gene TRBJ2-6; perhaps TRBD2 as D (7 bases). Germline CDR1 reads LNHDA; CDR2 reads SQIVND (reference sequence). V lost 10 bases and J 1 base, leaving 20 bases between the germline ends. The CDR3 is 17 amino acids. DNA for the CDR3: TGTGCCACGCAGGTTCGGGGGGCAGAGTCTGGGGCCAACGTCCTGACTTTC. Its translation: CATQVRGAESGANVLTF. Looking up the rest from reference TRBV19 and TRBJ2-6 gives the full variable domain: DGGITQSPKYLFRKEGQNVTLSCEQNLNHDAMYWYRQDPGQGLRLIYYSQIVNDFQKGDIAEGYSVSREKKESFPLTVTSAQKNPTAFYLCATQVRGAESGANVLTFGAGSRLTVL.

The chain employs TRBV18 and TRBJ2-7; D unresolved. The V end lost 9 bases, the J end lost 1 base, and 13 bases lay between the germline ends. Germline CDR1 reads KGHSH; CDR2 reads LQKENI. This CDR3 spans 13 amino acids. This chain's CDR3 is CASQPPGSYEQYF. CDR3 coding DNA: TGTGCCAGTCAACCCCCGGGTTCCTACGAGCAGTACTTC.

The CDR3 sequence is CASSLDLRTGELFF. CDR3 DNA sequence: TGTGCCAGCAGCTTAGATCTCCGGACCGGGGAGCTGTTTTTT. V gene TRBV11-3 combines with J gene TRBJ2-2; D is undetermined. The CDR3 has 14 residues. The germline V gene has CDR1 SGHNT and CDR2 YENEEA. V was trimmed by 0 bases and J by 5 bases, leaving 7 bases between them.

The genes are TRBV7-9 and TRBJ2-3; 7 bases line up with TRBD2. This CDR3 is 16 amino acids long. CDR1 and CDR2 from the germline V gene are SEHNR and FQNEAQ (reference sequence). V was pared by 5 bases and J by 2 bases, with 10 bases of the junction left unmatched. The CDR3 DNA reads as TGTGCCAGCAGCCGGAATCGACTAGCTCTCACAGATACGCAGTATTTT. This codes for CASSRNRLALTDTQYF. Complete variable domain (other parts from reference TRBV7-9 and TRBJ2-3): DTGVSQNPRHKITKRGQNVTFRCDPISEHNRLYWYRQTLGQGPEFLTYFQNEAQLEKSRLLSDRFSAERPKGSFSTLEIQRTEQGDSAMYLCASSRNRLALTDTQYFGPGTRLTVL.

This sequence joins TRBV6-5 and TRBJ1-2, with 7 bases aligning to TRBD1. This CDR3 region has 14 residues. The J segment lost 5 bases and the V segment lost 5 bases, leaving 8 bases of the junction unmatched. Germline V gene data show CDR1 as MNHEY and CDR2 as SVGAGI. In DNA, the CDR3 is TGTGCCAGCAGTACTTCACAGGGGAAGTATGGCTACACCTTC. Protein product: CASSTSQGKYGYTF.